This T cell receptor (beta chain) was obtained from a study of shared clonotypes between healthy human individuals. Only in-frame clones appear in the TCRdb table, and some are missing; sequencing was by immunoSEQ multiplex PCR. The profile shows 550,000 to 800,000 clones, around 67% of them singletons. Germline V gene lookup returns CDR1 SGHTA and CDR2 FQGNSA. This CDR3 has 18 residues. The V end lost 4 bases, the J end lost 0 bases, and 19 bases lay between the germline ends. The clonotype comes from a woman aged 25 to 39 in good health. The sequencing input was memory CD4+ T cells sorted from blood. Subset described: CD45RA-negative fraction. The chain carries TRBV7-2 and TRBJ1-3; tentatively, D is TRBD1 (5 bases). The CDR3, as DNA: TGTGCCAGCAGCTCCGCGTGGGGGACGGTCCACTCTGGAAACACCATATATTTT. Its protein is CASSSAWGTVHSGNTIYF.